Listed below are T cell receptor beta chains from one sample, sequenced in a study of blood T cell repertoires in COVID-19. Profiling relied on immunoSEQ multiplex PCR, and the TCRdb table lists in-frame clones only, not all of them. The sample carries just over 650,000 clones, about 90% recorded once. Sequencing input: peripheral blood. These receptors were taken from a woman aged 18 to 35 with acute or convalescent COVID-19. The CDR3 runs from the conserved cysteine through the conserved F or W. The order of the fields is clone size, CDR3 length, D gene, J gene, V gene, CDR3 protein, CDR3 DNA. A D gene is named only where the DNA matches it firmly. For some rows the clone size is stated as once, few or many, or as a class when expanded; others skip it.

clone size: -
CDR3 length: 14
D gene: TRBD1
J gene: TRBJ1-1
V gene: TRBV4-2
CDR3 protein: CASSTWTGDTEAFF
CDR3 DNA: TGTGCCAGCAGCACCTGGACAGGGGACACTGAAGCTTTCTTT

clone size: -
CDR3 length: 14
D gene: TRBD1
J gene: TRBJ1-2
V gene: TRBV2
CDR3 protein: CASSKQGVSGGYTF
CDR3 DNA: TGTGCCAGCAGTAAACAGGGGGTCTCGGGCGGCTACACCTTC

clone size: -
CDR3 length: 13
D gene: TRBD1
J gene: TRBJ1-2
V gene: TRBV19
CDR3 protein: CASSPGTGSGYTF
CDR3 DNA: TGTGCCAGTAGTCCCGGGACAGGGAGCGGCTACACCTTC

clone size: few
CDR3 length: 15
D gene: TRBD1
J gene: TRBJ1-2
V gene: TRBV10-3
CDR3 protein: CAISLTQGRSYGYTF
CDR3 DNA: TGTGCCATCAGCCTAACACAGGGGCGAAGCTATGGCTACACCTTC

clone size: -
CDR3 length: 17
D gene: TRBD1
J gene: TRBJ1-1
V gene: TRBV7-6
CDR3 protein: CASSLVYRGRMNTEAFF
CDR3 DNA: TGTGCCAGCAGCTTAGTTTACAGGGGAAGGATGAACACTGAAGCTTTCTTT

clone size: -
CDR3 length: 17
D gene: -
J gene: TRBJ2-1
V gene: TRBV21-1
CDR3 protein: CASSATGGLSSYNEQFF
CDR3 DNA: TGTGCCAGCAGCGCGACAGGGGGCCTCAGCTCCTACAATGAGCAGTTCTTC

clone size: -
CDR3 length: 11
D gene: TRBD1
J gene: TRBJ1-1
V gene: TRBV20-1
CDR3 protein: CSAFRTGWSFF
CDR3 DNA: TGCAGTGCCTTCAGGACAGGGTGGTCTTTCTTT

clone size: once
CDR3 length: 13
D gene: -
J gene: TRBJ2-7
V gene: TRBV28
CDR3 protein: CASSRSRVYEQYF
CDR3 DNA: TGTGCCAGCAGTCGGAGCAGGGTCTACGAGCAGTACTTC

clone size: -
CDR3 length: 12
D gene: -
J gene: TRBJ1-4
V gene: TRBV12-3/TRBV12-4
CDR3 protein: CASRALQEKLFF
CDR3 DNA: TGTGCCAGCAGGGCATTGCAGGAAAAACTGTTTTTT

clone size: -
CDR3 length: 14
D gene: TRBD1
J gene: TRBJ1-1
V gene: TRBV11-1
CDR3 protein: CASSLGQGNTEAFF
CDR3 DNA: TGTGCCAGCAGCCTCGGACAGGGGAACACTGAAGCTTTCTTT

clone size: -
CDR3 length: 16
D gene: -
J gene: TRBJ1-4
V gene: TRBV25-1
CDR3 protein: CASSDPPGTNNEKLFF
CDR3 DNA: TGTGCCAGCAGTGATCCCCCCGGGACTAACAATGAAAAACTGTTTTTT

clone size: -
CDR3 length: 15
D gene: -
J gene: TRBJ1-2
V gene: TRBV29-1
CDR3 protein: CSVDSDAGLLYGYTF
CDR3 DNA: TGCAGCGTTGATTCGGATGCAGGCCTCCTCTATGGCTACACCTTC

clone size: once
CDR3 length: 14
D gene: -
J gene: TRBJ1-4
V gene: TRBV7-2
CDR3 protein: CASSSRQHNEKLFF
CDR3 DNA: TGTGCCAGCAGCTCGAGACAGCATAATGAAAAACTGTTTTTT

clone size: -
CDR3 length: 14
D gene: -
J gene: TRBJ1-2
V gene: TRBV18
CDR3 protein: CASSPRVQSYGYTF
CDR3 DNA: TGTGCCAGCTCACCCCGGGTTCAGTCCTATGGCTACACCTTC

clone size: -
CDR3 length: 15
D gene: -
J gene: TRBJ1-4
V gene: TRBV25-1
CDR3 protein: CASSVAGHLNEKLFF
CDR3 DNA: TGTGCCAGCAGTGTAGCGGGACACCTTAATGAAAAACTGTTTTTT

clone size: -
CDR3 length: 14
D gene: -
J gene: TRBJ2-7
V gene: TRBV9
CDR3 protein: CASSGPPQGNEQYF
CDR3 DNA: TGTGCCAGCAGCGGCCCCCCACAGGGTAACGAGCAGTACTTC

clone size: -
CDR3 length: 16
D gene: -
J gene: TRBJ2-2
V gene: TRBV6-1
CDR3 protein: CASSEEVEGPTGELFF
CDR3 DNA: TGTGCCAGCAGTGAAGAGGTGGAGGGCCCAACCGGGGAGCTGTTTTTT

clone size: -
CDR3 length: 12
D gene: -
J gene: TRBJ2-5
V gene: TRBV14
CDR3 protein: CASSQVRETQYF
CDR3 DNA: TGTGCCAGCAGCCAAGTTCGAGAGACCCAGTACTTC

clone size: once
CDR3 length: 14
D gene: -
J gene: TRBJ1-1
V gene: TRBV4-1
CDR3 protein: CASSQEPGNTEAFF
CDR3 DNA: TGCGCCAGCAGCCAAGAACCGGGAAACACTGAAGCTTTCTTT

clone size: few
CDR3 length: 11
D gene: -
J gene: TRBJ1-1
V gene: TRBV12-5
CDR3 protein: CASGQGTEAFF
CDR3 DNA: TGTGCTAGTGGGCAGGGGACTGAAGCTTTCTTT

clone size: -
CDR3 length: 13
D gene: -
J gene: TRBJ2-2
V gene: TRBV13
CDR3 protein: CASGLDFTGELFF
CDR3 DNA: TGTGCCAGCGGACTTGATTTTACCGGGGAGCTGTTTTTT

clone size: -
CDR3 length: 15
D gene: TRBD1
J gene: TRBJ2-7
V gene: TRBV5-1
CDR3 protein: CASSRNGQGRHEQYF
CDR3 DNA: TGCGCCAGCAGCCGGAATGGACAGGGTCGACACGAGCAGTACTTC

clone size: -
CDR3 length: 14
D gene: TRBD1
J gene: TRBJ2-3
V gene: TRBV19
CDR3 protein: CASRGQGKADTQYF
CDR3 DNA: TGTGCCAGTAGGGGACAGGGAAAAGCAGATACGCAGTATTTT

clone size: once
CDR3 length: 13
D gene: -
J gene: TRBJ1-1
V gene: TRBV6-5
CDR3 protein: CASRGQTNTEAFF
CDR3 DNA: TGTGCCAGCCGAGGACAGACGAACACTGAAGCTTTCTTT